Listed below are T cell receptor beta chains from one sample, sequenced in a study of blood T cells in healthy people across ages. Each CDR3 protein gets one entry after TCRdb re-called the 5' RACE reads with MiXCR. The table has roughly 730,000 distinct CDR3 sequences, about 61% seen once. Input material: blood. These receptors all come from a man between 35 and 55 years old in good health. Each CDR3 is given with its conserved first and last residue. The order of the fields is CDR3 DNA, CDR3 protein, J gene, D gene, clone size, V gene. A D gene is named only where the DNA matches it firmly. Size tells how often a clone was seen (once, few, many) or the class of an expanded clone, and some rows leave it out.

DNA: TGTGCCAGCAGCTTAGGTTTAGCGGGAGGTGCGGAGACCCAGTACTTC
CDR3: CASSLGLAGGAETQYF
J: TRBJ2-5
D: TRBD2
size: .
V: TRBV13

DNA: TGTGCCAGCAACCAGACACAGGGGCGGACAGATACGCAGTATTTT
CDR3: CASNQTQGRTDTQYF
J: TRBJ2-3
D: TRBD1
size: .
V: TRBV14

DNA: TGCAGTGCTAGAGATCGGGACAGCCGATCTGGGAGAGGGTATGGCTACACCTTC
CDR3: CSARDRDSRSGRGYGYTF
J: TRBJ1-2
D: TRBD1
size: .
V: TRBV20-1

DNA: TGTGCCAGCAGCGCCTACCAGGGGGGGCGCCTAGACAATGAGCAGTTCTTC
CDR3: CASSAYQGGRLDNEQFF
J: TRBJ2-1
D: .
size: .
V: TRBV9

DNA: TGTGCCATCAGATACCAGGACCAGACCCGAAACACCATATATTTT
CDR3: CAIRYQDQTRNTIYF
J: TRBJ1-3
D: .
size: .
V: TRBV10-3

DNA: TGCAGCGTTGGTAATCAAAATGAGCAGTTCTTC
CDR3: CSVGNQNEQFF
J: TRBJ2-1
D: .
size: few
V: TRBV29-1

DNA: TGCAGTGCTAGAGGTCTACAGGGGGCCCTAGCCCAGCCCCAGCATTTT
CDR3: CSARGLQGALAQPQHF
J: TRBJ1-5
D: TRBD1
size: .
V: TRBV20-1

DNA: TGTGCCAGCAGCCCCCAGGGGAATAGGGGAACGGGCACAGATACGCAGTATTTT
CDR3: CASSPQGNRGTGTDTQYF
J: TRBJ2-3
D: .
size: .
V: TRBV7-3

DNA: TGTGCCAGCAGCTTAGAGGTCGGGACCACAAAAAACATTCAGTACTTC
CDR3: CASSLEVGTTKNIQYF
J: TRBJ2-4
D: .
size: .
V: TRBV7-2

DNA: TGCGCCAGCAGCCAAGATGGGACAGGGGGCCGATACGAGCAGTACTTC
CDR3: CASSQDGTGGRYEQYF
J: TRBJ2-7
D: TRBD1
size: .
V: TRBV4-1

DNA: TGTGCCAGCAGTTCCCGTCAGGGGACGAATGAGCAGTTCTTC
CDR3: CASSSRQGTNEQFF
J: TRBJ2-1
D: .
size: .
V: TRBV28

DNA: TGTGCCAGTAGTATGGTTGAAGAGACCCAGTACTTC
CDR3: CASSMVEETQYF
J: TRBJ2-5
D: .
size: .
V: TRBV19

DNA: TGTGCCAGCAGGAGGGGGGCGACTAATGAAAAACTGTTTTTT
CDR3: CASRRGATNEKLFF
J: TRBJ1-4
D: .
size: few
V: TRBV27

DNA: TGTGCCAGCTCCGAGACTGACGTAAATTCACCCCTCCACTTT
CDR3: CASSETDVNSPLHF
J: TRBJ1-6
D: .
size: .
V: TRBV18

DNA: TGCAGTGCCGCGGAAGTACTGTACAGGGTCCCCTACGAGCAGTACTTC
CDR3: CSAAEVLYRVPYEQYF
J: TRBJ2-7
D: .
size: few
V: TRBV20-1

DNA: TGTGCCACCAGACCCGGACTAGCGATCTACGAGCAGTACTTC
CDR3: CATRPGLAIYEQYF
J: TRBJ2-7
D: TRBD2
size: once
V: TRBV5-5

DNA: TGCGCCAGCAGCCCGGGGGCTAGCGATCGCGAGCAGTACTTC
CDR3: CASSPGASDREQYF
J: TRBJ2-7
D: .
size: .
V: TRBV4-3

DNA: TGTGCCAGCACCAAAGACGGGCAGGGAGGGTTAGGGGCCCAGCATTTT
CDR3: CASTKDGQGGLGAQHF
J: TRBJ1-5
D: .
size: once
V: TRBV7-2

DNA: TGTGCCAGCAGCTCTTGGACAGGGAACACTGAAGCTTTCTTT
CDR3: CASSSWTGNTEAFF
J: TRBJ1-1
D: TRBD1
size: .
V: TRBV11-2

DNA: TGCAGCGTCACAATCACAGGGGGTGGCACAGATACGCAGTATTTT
CDR3: CSVTITGGGTDTQYF
J: TRBJ2-3
D: TRBD1
size: .
V: TRBV29-1

DNA: TGCAGTGCTAGAGATCAAGGGACAGGGGGTTTGGATACGCAGTATTTT
CDR3: CSARDQGTGGLDTQYF
J: TRBJ2-3
D: TRBD1
size: .
V: TRBV20-1

DNA: TGTGCCAGCTCACCATCGGAGGGGACCCAGTACTTC
CDR3: CASSPSEGTQYF
J: TRBJ2-5
D: .
size: .
V: TRBV18

DNA: TGTGCCAGCAGCGTAGAAGGGACCGGGGCCAACGCCCTGACTTTC
CDR3: CASSVEGTGANALTF
J: TRBJ2-6
D: .
size: .
V: TRBV9

DNA: TGCGCCAGCAGCTCTAGGGGAATCGAGCAGTACTTC
CDR3: CASSSRGIEQYF
J: TRBJ2-7
D: .
size: .
V: TRBV5-1

DNA: TGTGCCAGCAGTTTAGGGCGGGACATCACCTACGAGCAGTACTTC
CDR3: CASSLGRDITYEQYF
J: TRBJ2-7
D: .
size: .
V: TRBV12-3/TRBV12-4

DNA: TGTGCCAGCAGTTTAGGCGCTAGCAGGAGTGCTCAGCAGTACTTC
CDR3: CASSLGASRSAQQYF
J: TRBJ2-7
D: .
size: .
V: TRBV28

DNA: TGCAGTGCTACGGCCGGGGGTTGGGATACGCAGTATTTT
CDR3: CSATAGGWDTQYF
J: TRBJ2-3
D: .
size: few
V: TRBV20-1

DNA: TGTGCCAGCAGCCGCGGGCGGGCCATCGGGGAGACCCAGTACTTC
CDR3: CASSRGRAIGETQYF
J: TRBJ2-5
D: .
size: .
V: TRBV7-3

DNA: TGCGCCAGCAGCTTGTCCGGGACCCAAGGGACGTCCGGGGAGCTGTTTTTT
CDR3: CASSLSGTQGTSGELFF
J: TRBJ2-2
D: .
size: .
V: TRBV5-1

DNA: TGTGCCAGCAAGCTCCGGACAGGGTTTGGTCACTCTGGGGCCAACGTCCTGACTTTC
CDR3: CASKLRTGFGHSGANVLTF
J: TRBJ2-6
D: TRBD1
size: few
V: TRBV6-2/TRBV6-3

DNA: TGCAGTGCCGAAGGGGGCGCAGATACGCAGTATTTT
CDR3: CSAEGGADTQYF
J: TRBJ2-3
D: TRBD1
size: few
V: TRBV20-1

DNA: TGTGCCAGCAGCTTGGGAGGGGGCGGGCAGCCCCAGCATTTT
CDR3: CASSLGGGGQPQHF
J: TRBJ1-5
D: TRBD1
size: few
V: TRBV5-6

DNA: TGTGCCAGCAGCTTAGATCATGGTGCTAGCTCCTACGAGCAGTACTTC
CDR3: CASSLDHGASSYEQYF
J: TRBJ2-7
D: .
size: .
V: TRBV11-2

DNA: TGTGCCAGCACCACGAGTGGGGTCAATCAGCCCCAGCATTTT
CDR3: CASTTSGVNQPQHF
J: TRBJ1-5
D: .
size: .
V: TRBV6-1

DNA: TGCAGTGCTAGGAAGGGGACGCTCGGAACAGATACGCAGTATTTT
CDR3: CSARKGTLGTDTQYF
J: TRBJ2-3
D: .
size: .
V: TRBV20-1

DNA: TGTGCCAGCACCCCACAGGCTGGGATTGGGGCCAACGTCCTGACTTTC
CDR3: CASTPQAGIGANVLTF
J: TRBJ2-6
D: .
size: .
V: TRBV2

DNA: TGTGCCAGCAGCAATTTGGGACAGCGGGGGATATATAGCAATCAGCCCCAGCATTTT
CDR3: CASSNLGQRGIYSNQPQHF
J: TRBJ1-5
D: TRBD1
size: many
V: TRBV6-2/TRBV6-3

DNA: TGTGCCAGCAGCCAAGCGAATAGCCCGGGTGGCATTCAGTACTTC
CDR3: CASSQANSPGGIQYF
J: TRBJ2-4
D: .
size: few
V: TRBV3-1

DNA: TGCAGTGCTTGGGGCGGGGGTAGCAATCAGCCCCAGCATTTT
CDR3: CSAWGGGSNQPQHF
J: TRBJ1-5
D: .
size: .
V: TRBV20-1

DNA: TGCGCCAGCAGCTTGCCAGAGAGCTACGAGCAGTACTTC
CDR3: CASSLPESYEQYF
J: TRBJ2-7
D: .
size: once
V: TRBV5-1

DNA: TGTGCCAGCAGTCAACGCTTAGCCGGGAGATTGGAGACCCAGTACTTC
CDR3: CASSQRLAGRLETQYF
J: TRBJ2-5
D: .
size: .
V: TRBV3-1

DNA: TGCAGTGTGACCTCGATTGGGCCCAGAGGTGGGGACATTCAGTACTTC
CDR3: CSVTSIGPRGGDIQYF
J: TRBJ2-4
D: .
size: .
V: TRBV20-1

DNA: TGTGCCAGCAGGGAAAGCGGGGAGTCAACCTACGAGCAGTACTTC
CDR3: CASRESGESTYEQYF
J: TRBJ2-7
D: TRBD2
size: .
V: TRBV6-1